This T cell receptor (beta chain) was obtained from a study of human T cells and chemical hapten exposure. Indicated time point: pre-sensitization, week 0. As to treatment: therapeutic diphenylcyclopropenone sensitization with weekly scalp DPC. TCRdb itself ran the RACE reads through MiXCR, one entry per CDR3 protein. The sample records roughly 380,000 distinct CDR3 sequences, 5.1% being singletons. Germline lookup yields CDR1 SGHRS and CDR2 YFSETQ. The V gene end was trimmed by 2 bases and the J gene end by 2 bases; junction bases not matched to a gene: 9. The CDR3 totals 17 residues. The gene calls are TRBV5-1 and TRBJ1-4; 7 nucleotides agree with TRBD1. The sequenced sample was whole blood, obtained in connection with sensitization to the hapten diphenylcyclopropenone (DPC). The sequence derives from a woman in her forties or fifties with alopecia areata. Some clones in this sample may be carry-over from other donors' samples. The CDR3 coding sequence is TGCGCCAGCAGCTTTTACGGGACAGCCGGGACTAATGAAAAACTGTTTTTT. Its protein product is CASSFYGTAGTNEKLFF.